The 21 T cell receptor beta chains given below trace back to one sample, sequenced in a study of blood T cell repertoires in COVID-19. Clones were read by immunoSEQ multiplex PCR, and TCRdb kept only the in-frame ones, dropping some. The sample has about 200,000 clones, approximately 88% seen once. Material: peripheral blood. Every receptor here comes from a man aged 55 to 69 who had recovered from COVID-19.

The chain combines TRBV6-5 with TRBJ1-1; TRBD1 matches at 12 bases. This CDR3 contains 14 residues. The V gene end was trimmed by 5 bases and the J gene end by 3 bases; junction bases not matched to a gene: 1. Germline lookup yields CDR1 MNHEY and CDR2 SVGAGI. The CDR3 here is CASSRDRGHTEAFF. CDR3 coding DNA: TGTGCCAGCAGTCGGGACAGGGGGCACACTGAAGCTTTCTTT.

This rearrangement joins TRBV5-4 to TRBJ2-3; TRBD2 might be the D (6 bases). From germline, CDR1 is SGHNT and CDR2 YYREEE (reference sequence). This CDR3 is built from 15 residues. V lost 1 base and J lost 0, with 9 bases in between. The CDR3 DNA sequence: TGTGCCAGCAGCTTGACTAGCCGTAGCACAGATACGCAGTATTTT. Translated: CASSLTSRSTDTQYF.

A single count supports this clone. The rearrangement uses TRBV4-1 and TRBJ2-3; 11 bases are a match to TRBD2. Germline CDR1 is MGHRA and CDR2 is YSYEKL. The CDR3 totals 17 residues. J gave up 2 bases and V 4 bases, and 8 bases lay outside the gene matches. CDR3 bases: TGCGCCAGCAGCCCCCGACGGACTAGCGGGTACACAGATACGCAGTATTTT. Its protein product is CASSPRRTSGYTDTQYF.

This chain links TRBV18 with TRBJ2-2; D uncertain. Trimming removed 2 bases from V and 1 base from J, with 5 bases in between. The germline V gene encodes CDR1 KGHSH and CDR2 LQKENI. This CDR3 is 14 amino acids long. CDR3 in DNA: TGTGCCAGCTCACCAGGCGGGAACACCGGGGAGCTGTTTTTT. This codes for CASSPGGNTGELFF.

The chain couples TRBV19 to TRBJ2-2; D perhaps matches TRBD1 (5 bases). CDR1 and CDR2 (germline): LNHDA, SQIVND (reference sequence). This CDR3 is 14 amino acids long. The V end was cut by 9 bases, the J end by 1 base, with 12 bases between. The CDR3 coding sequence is TGTGCCAGCGCTACTGGACAGAACACCGGGGAGCTGTTTTTT. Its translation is CASATGQNTGELFF.

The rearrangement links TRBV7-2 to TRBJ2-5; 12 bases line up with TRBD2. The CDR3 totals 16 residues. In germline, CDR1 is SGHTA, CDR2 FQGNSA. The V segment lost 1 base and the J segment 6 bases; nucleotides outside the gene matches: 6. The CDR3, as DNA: TGTGCCAGCAGCTTAGGGCTAGCGGGAGGGTTAAAGACCCAGTACTTC. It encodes CASSLGLAGGLKTQYF.

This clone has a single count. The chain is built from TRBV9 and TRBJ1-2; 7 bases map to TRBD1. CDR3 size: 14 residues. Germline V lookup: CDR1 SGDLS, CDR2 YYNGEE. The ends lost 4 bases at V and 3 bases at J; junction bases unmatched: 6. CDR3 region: CASSPGGGYYGYTF. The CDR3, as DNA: TGTGCCAGCAGCCCCGGAGGGGGCTACTATGGCTACACCTTC. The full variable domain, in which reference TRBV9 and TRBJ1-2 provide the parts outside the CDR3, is DSGVTQTPKHLITATGQRVTLRCSPRSGDLSVYWYQQSLDQGLQFLIQYYNGEERAKGNILERFSAQQFPDLHSELNLSSLELGDSALYFCASSPGGGYYGYTFGSGTRLTVV.

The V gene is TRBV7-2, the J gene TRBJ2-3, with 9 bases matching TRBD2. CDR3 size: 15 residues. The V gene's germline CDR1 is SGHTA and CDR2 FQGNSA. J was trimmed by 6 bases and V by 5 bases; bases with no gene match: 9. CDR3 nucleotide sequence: TGTGCCAGCAGCCCCCGGAGTAGCGGGAGCGATACGCAGTATTTT. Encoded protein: CASSPRSSGSDTQYF.

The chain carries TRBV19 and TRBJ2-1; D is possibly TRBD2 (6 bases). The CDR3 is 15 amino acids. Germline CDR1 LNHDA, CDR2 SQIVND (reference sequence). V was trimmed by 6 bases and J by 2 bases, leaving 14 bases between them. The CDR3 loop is CASSWAGGAYNEQFF. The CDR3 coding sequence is TGTGCCAGTAGCTGGGCCGGGGGTGCCTACAATGAGCAGTTCTTC.

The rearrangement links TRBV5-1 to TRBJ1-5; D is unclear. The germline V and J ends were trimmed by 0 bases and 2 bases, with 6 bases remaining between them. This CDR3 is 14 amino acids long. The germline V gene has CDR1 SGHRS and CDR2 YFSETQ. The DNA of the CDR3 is TGCGCCAGCAGCTTGGGTAATGGCAATCAGCCCCAGCATTTT. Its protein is CASSLGNGNQPQHF.

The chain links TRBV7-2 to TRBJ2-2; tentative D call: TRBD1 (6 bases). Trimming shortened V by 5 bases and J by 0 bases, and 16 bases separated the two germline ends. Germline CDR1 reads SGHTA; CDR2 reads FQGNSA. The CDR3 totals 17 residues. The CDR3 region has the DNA TGTGCCAGCAGCCTAAAGCCGGGACACGCGAACACCGGGGAGCTGTTTTTT. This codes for CASSLKPGHANTGELFF.

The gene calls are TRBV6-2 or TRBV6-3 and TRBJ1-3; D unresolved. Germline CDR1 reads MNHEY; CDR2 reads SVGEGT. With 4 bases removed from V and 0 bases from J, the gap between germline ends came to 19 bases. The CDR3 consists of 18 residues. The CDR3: CASSFSALRGSSGNTIYF. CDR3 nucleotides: TGTGCCAGCAGTTTTTCAGCCCTCCGGGGAAGCTCTGGAAACACCATATATTTT.

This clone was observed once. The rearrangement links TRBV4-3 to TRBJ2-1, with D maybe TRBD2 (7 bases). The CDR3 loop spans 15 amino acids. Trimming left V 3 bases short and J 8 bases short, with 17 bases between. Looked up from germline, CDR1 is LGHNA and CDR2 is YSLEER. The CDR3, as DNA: TGCGCCAGCAGCCAGGGGGGCGGGAGCGATTATGAGCAGTTCTTC. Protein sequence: CASSQGGGSDYEQFF.

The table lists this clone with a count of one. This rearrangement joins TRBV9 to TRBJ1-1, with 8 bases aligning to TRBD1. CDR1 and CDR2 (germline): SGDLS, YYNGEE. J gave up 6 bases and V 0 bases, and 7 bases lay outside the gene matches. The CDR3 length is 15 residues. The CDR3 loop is CASSVVTGGLSEAFF. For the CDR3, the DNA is TGTGCCAGCAGCGTAGTAACAGGGGGGTTATCTGAAGCTTTCTTT.

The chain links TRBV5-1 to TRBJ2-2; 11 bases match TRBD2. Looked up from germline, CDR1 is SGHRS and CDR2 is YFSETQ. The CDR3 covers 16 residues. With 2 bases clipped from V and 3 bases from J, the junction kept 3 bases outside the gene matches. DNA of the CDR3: TGCGCCAGCAGCTTACTAGCGGGGGATGACACCGGGGAGCTGTTTTTT. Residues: CASSLLAGDDTGELFF. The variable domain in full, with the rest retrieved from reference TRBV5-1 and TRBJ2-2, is KAGVTQTPRYLIKTRGQQVTLSCSPISGHRSVSWYQQTPGQGLQFLFEYFSETQRNKGNFPGRFSGRQFSNSRSEMNVSTLELGDSALYLCASSLLAGDDTGELFFGEGSRLTVL.

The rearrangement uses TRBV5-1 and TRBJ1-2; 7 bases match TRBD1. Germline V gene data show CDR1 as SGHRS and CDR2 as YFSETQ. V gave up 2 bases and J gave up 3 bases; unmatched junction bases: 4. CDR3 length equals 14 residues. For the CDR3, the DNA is TGCGCCAGCAGCTTACAGGGGTTCGACTATGGCTACACCTTC. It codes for CASSLQGFDYGYTF.

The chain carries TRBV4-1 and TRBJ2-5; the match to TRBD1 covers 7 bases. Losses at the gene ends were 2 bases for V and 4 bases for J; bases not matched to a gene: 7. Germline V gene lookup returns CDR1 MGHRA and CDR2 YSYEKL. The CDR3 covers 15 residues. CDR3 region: CASSQPTGDRETQYF. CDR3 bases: TGCGCCAGCAGCCAACCTACAGGGGACCGAGAGACCCAGTACTTC.

The CDR3 bases are TGTGCCAGCAGCTCCCCCCGGGGAGAGACCCAGTACTTC. Translated, it gives CASSSPRGETQYF. The gene calls are TRBV3-1 (or the pseudogene TRBV3-2) and TRBJ2-5; possibly TRBD2 for D (5 bases). From germline, CDR1 is LGHDT and CDR2 YNNKEL (reference sequence). The CDR3 has 13 amino acids. V was shortened by 5 bases and J by 4 bases, with 11 bases between the two germline ends.

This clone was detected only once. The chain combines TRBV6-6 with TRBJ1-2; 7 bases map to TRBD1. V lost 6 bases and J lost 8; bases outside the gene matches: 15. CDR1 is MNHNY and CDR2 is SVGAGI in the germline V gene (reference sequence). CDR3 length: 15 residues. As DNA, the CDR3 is TGTGCCAGCAGCCAGGTGGTAGGGGGCATTAAAGGCTACACCTTC. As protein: CASSQVVGGIKGYTF.

In DNA form, the CDR3 reads TGTGCCAGCAGCGCAGGACTAGCGGGAGGGGAAGAGACCCAGTACTTC. It translates to CASSAGLAGGEETQYF. The rearrangement links TRBV9 to TRBJ2-5; 15 bases are shared with TRBD2. There are 16 residues in the CDR3. V was clipped by 3 bases and J by 3 bases; unmatched bases: 3. From germline, CDR1 is SGDLS and CDR2 YYNGEE. The complete variable domain, with remaining parts taken from reference TRBV9 and TRBJ2-5, reads DSGVTQTPKHLITATGQRVTLRCSPRSGDLSVYWYQQSLDQGLQFLIQYYNGEERAKGNILERFSAQQFPDLHSELNLSSLELGDSALYFCASSAGLAGGEETQYFGPGTRLLVL.

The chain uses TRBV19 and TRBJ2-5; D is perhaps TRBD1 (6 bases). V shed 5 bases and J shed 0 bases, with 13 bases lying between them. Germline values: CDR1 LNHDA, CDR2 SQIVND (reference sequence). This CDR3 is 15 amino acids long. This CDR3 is CASSLGHLYQETQYF. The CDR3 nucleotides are TGTGCCAGTAGTTTGGGACATTTGTACCAAGAGACCCAGTACTTC.